The clone carrying this T cell receptor (beta chain) was recorded at least ten times. Its specificity is unknown. The data belong to a study of T-cell memory formation after mild COVID-19. Study at large: The two donors had largely donor-specific TCR clusters.

Study-level points and caveats: Mainly CM and EM harbored the contracting CD4+ clones; mainly EMRA harbored the CD8+ ones. That cross-reactive memory joined was suggested by some responding clones appearing in pre-infection memory.

TCRdb re-derived calls from the 5' RACE reads in MiXCR, one entry per CDR3 protein. Of under 450,000 distinct CDR3 sequences detected, under 25% appear once; the ten largest clones hold around 20%. This TCR came from a man aged 18 to 35 who had mild COVID-19 (a few samples of this study predate the infection). Cell type and time point are not known. Input material: PBMCs or a T cell subset sorted from them (not recorded which).

CDR3 protein: CASSVDSNTGELFF. CDR3 nucleotides: TGTGCCAGCAGCGTAGACAGCAACACCGGGGAGCTGTTTTTT. The rearrangement uses TRBV9 and TRBJ2-2; D remains unclear. CDR1 is SGDLS, CDR2 YYNGEE, per germline. The CDR3 has 14 residues. V gave up 0 bases and J gave up 2 bases, with 5 bases separating them.